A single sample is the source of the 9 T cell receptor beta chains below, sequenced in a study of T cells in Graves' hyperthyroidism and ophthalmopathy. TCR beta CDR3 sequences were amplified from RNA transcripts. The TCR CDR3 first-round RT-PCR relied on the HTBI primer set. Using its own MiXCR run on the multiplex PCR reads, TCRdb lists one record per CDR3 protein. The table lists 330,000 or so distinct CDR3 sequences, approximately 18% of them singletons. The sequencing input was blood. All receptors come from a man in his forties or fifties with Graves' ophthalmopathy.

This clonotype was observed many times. The CDR3 DNA reads TGTGCCAGCAGCTTTGGCTCCGGGACTTCGTACGAGCAGTACTTC. This codes for CASSFGSGTSYEQYF. The V gene is TRBV13, the J gene TRBJ2-7; tentatively, D is TRBD2 (6 bases). CDR1 is PRHDT and CDR2 is FYEKMQ in the germline V gene (reference sequence). This CDR3 is 15 amino acids long. Trimming left V 3 bases short and J 4 bases short, with 16 bases between.

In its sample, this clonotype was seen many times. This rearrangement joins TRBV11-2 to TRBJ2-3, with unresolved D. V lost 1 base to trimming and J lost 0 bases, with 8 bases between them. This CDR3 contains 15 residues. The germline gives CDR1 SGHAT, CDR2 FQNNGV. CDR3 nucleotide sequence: TGTGCCAGCAGCTTAGCTGGATCTAGCACAGATACGCAGTATTTT. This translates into CASSLAGSSTDTQYF.

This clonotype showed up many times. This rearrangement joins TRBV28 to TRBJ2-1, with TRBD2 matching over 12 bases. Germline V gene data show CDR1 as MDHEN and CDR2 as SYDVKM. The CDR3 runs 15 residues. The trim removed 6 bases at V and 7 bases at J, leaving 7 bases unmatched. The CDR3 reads CASSIGLAGPNEQFF. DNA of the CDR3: TGTGCCAGCAGCATTGGACTAGCGGGGCCAAATGAGCAGTTCTTC.

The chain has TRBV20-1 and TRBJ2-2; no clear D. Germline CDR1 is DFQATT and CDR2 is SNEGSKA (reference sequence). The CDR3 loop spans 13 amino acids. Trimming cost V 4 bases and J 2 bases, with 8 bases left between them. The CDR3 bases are TGCAGTGCTACGGGTTCAAACACCGGGGAGCTGTTTTTT. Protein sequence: CSATGSNTGELFF.

For the CDR3, the DNA is TGTGCCAGTAGTTCACAGGGTGGCATGGAGACCCAGTACTTC. Translating gives CASSSQGGMETQYF. The chain is built from TRBV19 and TRBJ2-5; possibly TRBD1 for D (6 bases). Between the trimmed V and J ends, which lost 5 bases and 5 bases, there was a span of 15 bases. Germline V gives CDR1 LNHDA, CDR2 SQIVND (reference sequence). The CDR3 spans 14 residues.

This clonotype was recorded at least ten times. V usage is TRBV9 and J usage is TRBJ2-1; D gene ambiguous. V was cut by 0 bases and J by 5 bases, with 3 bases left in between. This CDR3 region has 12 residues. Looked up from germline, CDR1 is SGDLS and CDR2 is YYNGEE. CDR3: CASSVGDNEQFF. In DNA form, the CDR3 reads TGTGCCAGCAGCGTAGGCGACAATGAGCAGTTCTTC. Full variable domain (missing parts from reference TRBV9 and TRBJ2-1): DSGVTQTPKHLITATGQRVTLRCSPRSGDLSVYWYQQSLDQGLQFLIQYYNGEERAKGNILERFSAQQFPDLHSELNLSSLELGDSALYFCASSVGDNEQFFGPGTRLTVL.

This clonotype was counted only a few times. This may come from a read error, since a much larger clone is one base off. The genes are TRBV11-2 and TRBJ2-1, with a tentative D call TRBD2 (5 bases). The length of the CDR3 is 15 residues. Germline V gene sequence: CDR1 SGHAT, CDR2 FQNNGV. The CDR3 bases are TGTGCCAACAGCTTAACGGGAAACTCCTACAATGAGCAGTTCTTC. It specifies CANSLTGNSYNEQFF.

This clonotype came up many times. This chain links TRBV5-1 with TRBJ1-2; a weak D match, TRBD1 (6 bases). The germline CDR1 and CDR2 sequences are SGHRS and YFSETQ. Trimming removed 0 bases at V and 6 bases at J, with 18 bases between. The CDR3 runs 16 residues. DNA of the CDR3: TGCGCCAGCAGCTTGGTAGGAGCGACGTCAGGGGATGGCTACACCTTC. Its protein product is CASSLVGATSGDGYTF.

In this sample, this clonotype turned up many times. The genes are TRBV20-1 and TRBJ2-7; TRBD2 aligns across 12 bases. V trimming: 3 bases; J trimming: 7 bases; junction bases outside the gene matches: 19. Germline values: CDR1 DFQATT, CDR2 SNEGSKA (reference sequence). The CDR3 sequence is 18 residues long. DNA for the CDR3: TGCAGTGCTAGGACGAAGTTGGGCCTAGCGGGAGGGCCTGGTGAGCAGTACTTC. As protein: CSARTKLGLAGGPGEQYF.